In this sample, the clone carrying this T cell receptor (beta chain) turned up a few times. Its antigen remains unknown. The entry originates in a study of OX40 agonist ivuxolimab in advanced cancers. Study context: Males comprised around 78% of the group, whose mean age was approximately 60 years (range 23 to 79). Study-level findings and limits: Nonresponders included some who also had low normalized T-cell clonal expansion.

The table came from immunoSEQ multiplex PCR; TCRdb's copy has only in-frame clones and leaves some out. The sample holds about 12,000 clones; 84% are singletons and the top ten take roughly 41%. The V gene lost 3 bases and the J gene lost 4 bases, with 10 bases spanning the gap. Germline assignment: CDR1 ENHRY and CDR2 SYGVKD. The CDR3 sequence is 14 residues long. The receptor comes from an adult with an advanced solid tumor such as melanoma, head and neck, liver or kidney cancer. The sequencing here drew on CD4+ or CD8+ T cells sorted from blood, taken in a trial of the OX40 agonist ivuxolimab. The chain employs TRBV10-3 and TRBJ1-3; D call uncertain. In DNA, the CDR3 is TGTGCCATCAGTGACCCGGACGGAGGAAACACCATATATTTT. It yields the protein CAISDPDGGNTIYF.